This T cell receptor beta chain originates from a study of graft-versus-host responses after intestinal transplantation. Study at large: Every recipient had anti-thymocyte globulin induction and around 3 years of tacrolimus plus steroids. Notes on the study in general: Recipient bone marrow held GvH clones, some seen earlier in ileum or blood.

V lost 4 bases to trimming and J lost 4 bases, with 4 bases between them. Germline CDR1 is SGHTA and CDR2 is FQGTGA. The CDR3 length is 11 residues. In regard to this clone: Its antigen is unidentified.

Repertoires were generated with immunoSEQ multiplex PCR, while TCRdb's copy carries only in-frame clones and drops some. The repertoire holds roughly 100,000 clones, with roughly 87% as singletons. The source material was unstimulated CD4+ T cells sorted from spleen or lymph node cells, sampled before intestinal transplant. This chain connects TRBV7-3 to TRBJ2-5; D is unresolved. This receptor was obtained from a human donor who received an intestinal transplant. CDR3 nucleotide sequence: TGTGCCAGCAGCTCGGGAGAGACCCAGTACTTC. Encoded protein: CASSSGETQYF.